The 21 T cell receptor beta chains given below trace back to one sample, sequenced in a study of blood T cell repertoires in COVID-19 (TCRdb year 2020). The method behind the library was the immunoSEQ multiplex PCR assay. Not all clones reach the TCRdb copy of this immuneACCESS table, which keeps in-frame sequences only. Checked studies attribute under half of the gap to unresolved V genes and leave the rest unexplained. Recorded for this sample are some 300,000 clones; 80% to 90% of them occurred a single time. The top ten hold roughly 4% of the sample. Source material: PBMCs or T cells enriched from blood (not recorded which). The receptors stem from a man aged 25 to 40 who had recovered from COVID-19.

As DNA, the CDR3 is TGTGCCAGCAGCCAAGTAGTCGGGAAGTATGGCTACACCTTC. Translated, it gives CASSQVVGKYGYTF. The chain couples TRBV3-1 (or the pseudogene TRBV3-2) to TRBJ1-2; D is undetermined. Trimming removed 1 base at V and 5 bases at J, with 11 bases between. Looked up from germline, CDR1 is LGHDT and CDR2 is YNNKEL (reference sequence). This CDR3 comprises 14 residues.

This chain joins TRBV3-1 (or the pseudogene TRBV3-2) and TRBJ2-7; D remains ambiguous. Germline V gene lookup returns CDR1 LGHDT and CDR2 YNNKEL (reference sequence). Trimming shortened V by 4 bases and J by 5 bases, and 21 bases separated the two germline ends. The length of the CDR3 is 16 residues. This CDR3 reads CASSPWSPAESHEQYF. CDR3 bases: TGTGCCAGCAGCCCCTGGTCCCCGGCGGAAAGCCACGAGCAGTACTTC.

The rearrangement links TRBV3-1 (or the pseudogene TRBV3-2) to TRBJ1-1; no clear D gene. The V end lost 6 bases, the J end lost 8 bases, and 10 bases lay between the germline ends. Germline CDR1 LGHDT, CDR2 YNNKEL (reference sequence). The CDR3 is 11 amino acids. CDR3 in DNA: TGTGCCAGCAGGGGCGGGGTCGAAGCTTTCTTT. This encodes CASRGGVEAFF.

This chain uses TRBV2 with TRBJ1-5; TRBD1 matches 9 bases. The trim removed 4 bases at V and 6 bases at J, leaving 4 bases unmatched. Per the germline V gene, CDR1 is SNHLY and CDR2 is FYNNEI. The CDR3 is 14 amino acids. The CDR3 sequence: CASSGGTGTQPQHF. For the CDR3, the DNA is TGTGCCAGCAGTGGGGGGACAGGGACTCAGCCCCAGCATTTT.

This clone was recorded once. The V and J genes are TRBV28 and TRBJ2-7; 11 positions match TRBD1. V trimming: 6 bases; J trimming: 4 bases; junction bases outside the gene matches: 5. This CDR3 spans 14 amino acids. Germline CDR1 and CDR2: MDHEN and SYDVKM. The CDR3 protein is CASRRDRGSYEQYF. The CDR3 DNA reads TGTGCCAGCAGACGGGACAGGGGGTCTTACGAGCAGTACTTC. Full variable domain (remainder filled in from reference TRBV28 and TRBJ2-7): DVKVTQSSRYLVKRTGEKVFLECVQDMDHENMFWYRQDPGLGLRLIYFSYDVKMKEKGDIPEGYSVSREKKERFSLILESASTNQTSMYLCASRRDRGSYEQYFGPGTRLTVT.

This clone was detected only once. The chain joins TRBV18 to TRBJ2-7, with TRBD1 identical over 9 bases. The CDR3 extends over 15 amino acids. Germline lookup yields CDR1 KGHSH and CDR2 LQKENI. V gave up 0 bases and J gave up 2 bases; unmatched junction bases: 2. The CDR3 region is CASSPPGTGTYEQYF. CDR3 in DNA: TGTGCCAGCTCACCACCCGGGACAGGGACCTACGAGCAGTACTTC.

V is TRBV5-1 and J is TRBJ1-6, with 12 nucleotides matching TRBD1. Losses at the gene ends were 3 bases for V and 3 bases for J; bases not matched to a gene: 10. The length of the CDR3 is 19 residues. Germline-derived CDR1 and CDR2 are SGHRS and YFSETQ. The CDR3 is CASSSTGTGGEVYNSPLHF. The DNA of the CDR3 is TGCGCCAGCAGCTCGACCGGGACAGGGGGCGAAGTCTATAATTCACCCCTCCACTTT.

This chain joins TRBV9 and TRBJ2-5; weak D call: TRBD2 (6 bases). Germline-derived CDR1 and CDR2 are SGDLS and YYNGEE. This CDR3 region has 13 residues. V lost 4 bases and J lost 3, with 10 bases in between. This CDR3 is CASSSGTEETQYF. The CDR3 DNA follows: TGTGCCAGCAGCTCAGGGACTGAAGAGACCCAGTACTTC.

The rearrangement links TRBV6-5 to TRBJ2-7; 8 nucleotides line up with TRBD1. Germline V gives CDR1 MNHEY, CDR2 SVGAGI. The CDR3 loop spans 12 amino acids. V trimming: 10 bases; J trimming: 4 bases; junction bases outside the gene matches: 6. The CDR3 sequence is CATRQGTYEQYF. DNA for the CDR3: TGTGCCACCAGACAGGGGACGTACGAGCAGTACTTC.

J is TRBJ2-7 and V is TRBV30; D may be TRBD1 (6 bases). Germline V gives CDR1 GTSNPN, CDR2 SVGIG (reference sequence). Trimming removed 4 bases from V and 5 bases from J, with 12 bases in between. This CDR3 is built from 12 residues. CDR3 nucleotide sequence: TGTGCCTGGACTCCCGGGACACACGAGCAGTACTTC. Translated: CAWTPGTHEQYF.

The V gene is TRBV18, the J gene TRBJ1-3; 9 positions match TRBD1. There are 15 residues in the CDR3. The V and J ends lost 5 bases and 2 bases, in that order; junction bases with no gene match: 4. From germline, CDR1 is KGHSH and CDR2 LQKENI. CDR3 residues: CASSSGTGPGNTIYF. In DNA, the CDR3 is TGTGCCAGCTCATCAGGGACAGGGCCTGGAAACACCATATATTTT.

The chain uses TRBV2 and TRBJ2-7; 14 bases are a match to TRBD2. This CDR3 spans 15 amino acids. Germline CDR1 is SNHLY and CDR2 is FYNNEI. V trimming: 8 bases; J trimming: 6 bases; junction bases outside the gene matches: 9. As DNA, the CDR3 is TGTGCCAGCCACTCGGGACTAGCGGGAGCTGGCGAGCAGTACTTC. It codes for CASHSGLAGAGEQYF.

The chain joins TRBV24-1 to TRBJ2-2; 8 bases are shared with TRBD1. Germline values: CDR1 KGHDR, CDR2 SFDVKD. Trimming removed 4 bases from V and 6 bases from J; junction bases left unmatched: 6. The CDR3 has 15 amino acids. The CDR3 sequence: CATSDPGQAPGELFF. In nucleotides, the CDR3 is TGTGCCACCAGTGACCCGGGACAGGCCCCCGGGGAGCTGTTTTTT.

This sequence joins TRBV5-1 and TRBJ1-1; the D gene is possibly TRBD1 (5 bases). This CDR3 has 14 amino acids. Germline CDR1 reads SGHRS; CDR2 reads YFSETQ. Between the trimmed V and J ends, which lost 0 bases and 3 bases, there was a span of 9 bases. CDR3 region: CASSLGGADTEAFF. DNA of the CDR3: TGCGCCAGCAGCTTGGGGGGCGCGGACACTGAAGCTTTCTTT.

With respect to this clone: The germline gene is not matched at one end of the junction; a read error may be the cause. The chain joins TRBV12-3 or TRBV12-4 to TRBJ2-1, with D perhaps being TRBD1 or TRBD2 (5 bases each). The CDR3 totals 12 residues. CDR3 protein: CASSLGAGEQFF. CDR3 coding DNA: TGTGCCAGCAGCTTAGGGGCGGGTGAGCAGTTCTTC.

This clone has a handful of counts. The chain combines TRBV5-1 with TRBJ1-1; TRBD1 is a possible D gene (6 bases). The CDR3 has 14 amino acids. The V and J ends lost 4 bases and 1 base respectively, with 11 bases between them. CDR1 and CDR2 from the germline V gene are SGHRS and YFSETQ. This CDR3 is CASSIQGPNTEAFF. The CDR3 region has the DNA TGCGCCAGCAGCATACAGGGTCCGAACACTGAAGCTTTCTTT.

This rearrangement joins TRBV4-1 to TRBJ1-3; 7 bases agree with TRBD1. The length of the CDR3 is 16 residues. V lost 1 base, J lost 4 bases, and 7 bases stayed unmatched. In germline, CDR1 is MGHRA, CDR2 YSYEKL. CDR3 protein: CASSQGQGGSGNTIYF. The DNA of the CDR3 is TGCGCCAGCAGCCAAGGCCAGGGGGGTTCAGGAAACACCATATATTTT.

This clone has a handful of counts. The V and J genes are TRBV29-1 and TRBJ1-2, with TRBD1 identical over 9 bases. The CDR3 contains 14 residues. Unmatched junction bases numbered 6, after V lost 7 bases and J lost 0 bases. CDR1 SQVTM and CDR2 ANQGSEA come from the germline V gene. The CDR3 spells CSDLRDRANYGYTF. The CDR3, as DNA: TGCAGCGACCTCCGGGACAGGGCTAACTATGGCTACACCTTC.

The chain carries TRBV7-9 and TRBJ1-4, with D unclear. V lost 5 bases and J lost 3, with 13 bases in between. Looked up from germline, CDR1 is SEHNR and CDR2 is FQNEAQ (reference sequence). This CDR3 comprises 15 residues. The DNA of the CDR3 is TGTGCCAGCAGCCCCGGTCCCGGGGCTAATGAAAAACTGTTTTTT. The encoded protein is CASSPGPGANEKLFF. The full variable domain, its missing parts supplied by reference TRBV7-9 and TRBJ1-4, is DTGVSQNPRHKITKRGQNVTFRCDPISEHNRLYWYRQTLGQGPEFLTYFQNEAQLEKSRLLSDRFSAERPKGSFSTLEIQRTEQGDSAMYLCASSPGPGANEKLFFGSGTQLSVL.

This clone was recorded once. The chain employs TRBV4-1 and TRBJ2-7; TRBD2 agrees at 10 bases. This CDR3 spans 18 amino acids. After removal of 3 bases from V and 0 bases from J, the junction contained 11 bases not matched to a gene. The germline CDR1 and CDR2 sequences are MGHRA and YSYEKL. CDR3 residues: CASSQVHFTSGISYEQYF. Written as DNA, the CDR3 is TGCGCCAGCAGCCAGGTCCACTTTACTAGCGGGATCTCCTACGAGCAGTACTTC.

The chain links TRBV15 to TRBJ2-2; a possible D gene is TRBD2 (5 bases). Germline V gives CDR1 LNHNV, CDR2 YYDKDF (reference sequence). The V end was cut by 3 bases, the J end by 5 bases, with 13 bases between. This CDR3 spans 15 amino acids. CDR3 in DNA: TGTGCCACCAGCAGGCCCCTTCGCGGGACCGGGGAGCTGTTTTTT. This encodes CATSRPLRGTGELFF.